In this sample, the clone carrying this TCR beta chain turned up many times. The antigen remains undetermined. CDR3 size: 13 residues. Germline V lookup: CDR1 SGHTA, CDR2 FQGNSA. V lost 1 base to trimming and J lost 2 bases, with 5 bases between them. Researchers isolated at least 6 million PBMCs per sample. The sample belongs to a study of blood T cells in healthy people across ages. It was with a sample-barcoded 5' primer and a J-beta primer mix that a second PCR of about 6 to 12 cycles was run. TCRdb processed the 5' RACE reads anew with MiXCR; each CDR3 protein has one entry. The sample shows 450,000 to 600,000 distinct CDR3 sequences, over 25% of them seen only once. Notes on the study in general: Roughly linear age-related decline in beta diversity appeared, significant by age 40. The percentage of naive T cells correlated strongly with TCR beta diversity.

The data also belong to a second study, concerning T cells of mothers and their children.

The J gene is TRBJ2-5, the V gene TRBV7-2; D is uncertain. The sequencing input was blood. This TCR was sampled from a boy younger than 10 in good health. The CDR3: CASSLDIQETQYF. The CDR3 nucleotides are TGTGCCAGCAGCTTAGATATACAAGAGACCCAGTACTTC.